The clone carrying this T cell receptor (beta chain) has a handful of counts. TCRdb keeps only in-frame clones here, not all; method: immunoSEQ multiplex PCR. The data hold tens of thousands of clones, with about 82% observed a single time. This entry comes from a study of OX40 agonist ivuxolimab in advanced cancers. Patients with a history of autoimmune disease or on systemic immunosuppression were excluded. The V gene's germline CDR1 is SGHVS and CDR2 FQNEAQ. Trimming removed 5 bases from V and 1 base from J, with 7 bases in between. This CDR3 has 13 residues. The rearrangement uses TRBV7-8 and TRBJ2-3; D is uncertain. The receptor was derived from an adult with an advanced solid tumor such as melanoma, head and neck, liver or kidney cancer. Specimen: CD4+ or CD8+ T cells sorted from blood, collected in a trial of the OX40 agonist ivuxolimab. The CDR3 DNA reads as TGTGCCAGCAGCCGACTTCGCACAGATACGCAGTATTTT. This gives the protein CASSRLRTDTQYF.